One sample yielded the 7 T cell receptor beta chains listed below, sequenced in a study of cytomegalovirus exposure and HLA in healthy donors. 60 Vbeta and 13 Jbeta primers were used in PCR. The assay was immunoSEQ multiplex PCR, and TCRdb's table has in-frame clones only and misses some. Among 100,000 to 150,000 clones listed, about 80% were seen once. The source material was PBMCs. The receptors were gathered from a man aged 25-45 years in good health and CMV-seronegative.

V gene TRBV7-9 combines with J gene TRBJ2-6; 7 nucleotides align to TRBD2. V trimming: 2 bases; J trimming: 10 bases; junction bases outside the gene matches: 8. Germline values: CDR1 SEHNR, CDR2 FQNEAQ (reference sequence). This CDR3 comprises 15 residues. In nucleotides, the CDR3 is TGTGCCAGCAGCTTACGGACTTTGGGGGGGAACGTCCTGACTTTC. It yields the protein CASSLRTLGGNVLTF. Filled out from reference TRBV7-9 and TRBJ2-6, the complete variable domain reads DTGVSQNPRHKITKRGQNVTFRCDPISEHNRLYWYRQTLGQGPEFLTYFQNEAQLEKSRLLSDRFSAERPKGSFSTLEIQRTEQGDSAMYLCASSLRTLGGNVLTFGAGSRLTVL.

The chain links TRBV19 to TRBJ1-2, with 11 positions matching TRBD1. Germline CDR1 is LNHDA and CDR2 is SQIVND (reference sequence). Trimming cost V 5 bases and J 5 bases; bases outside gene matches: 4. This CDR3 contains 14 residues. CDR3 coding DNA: TGTGCCAGTAGTTGGACAGGGGGCGCATATGGCTACACCTTC. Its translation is CASSWTGGAYGYTF. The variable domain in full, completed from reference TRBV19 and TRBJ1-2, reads DGGITQSPKYLFRKEGQNVTLSCEQNLNHDAMYWYRQDPGQGLRLIYYSQIVNDFQKGDIAEGYSVSREKKESFPLTVTSAQKNPTAFYLCASSWTGGAYGYTFGSGTRLTVV.

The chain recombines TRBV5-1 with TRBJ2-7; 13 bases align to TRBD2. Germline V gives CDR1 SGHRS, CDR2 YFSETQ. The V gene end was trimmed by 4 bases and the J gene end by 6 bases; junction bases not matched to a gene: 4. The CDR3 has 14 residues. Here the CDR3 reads CASSGLAGVGEQYF. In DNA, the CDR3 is TGCGCCAGCAGCGGACTAGCGGGAGTAGGCGAGCAGTACTTC.

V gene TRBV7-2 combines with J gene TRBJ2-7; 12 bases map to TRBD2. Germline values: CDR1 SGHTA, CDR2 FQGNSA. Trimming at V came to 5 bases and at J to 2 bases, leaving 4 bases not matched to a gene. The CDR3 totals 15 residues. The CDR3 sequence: CASSQGLAGPYEQYF. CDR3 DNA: TGTGCCAGCAGCCAAGGACTAGCGGGACCCTACGAGCAGTACTTC.

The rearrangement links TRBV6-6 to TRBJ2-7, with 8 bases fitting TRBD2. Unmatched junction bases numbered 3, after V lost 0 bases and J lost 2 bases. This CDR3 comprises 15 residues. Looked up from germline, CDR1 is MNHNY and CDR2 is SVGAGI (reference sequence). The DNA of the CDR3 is TGTGCCAGCAGTTACTCTAGCGGGGAAACCTACGAGCAGTACTTC. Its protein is CASSYSSGETYEQYF.

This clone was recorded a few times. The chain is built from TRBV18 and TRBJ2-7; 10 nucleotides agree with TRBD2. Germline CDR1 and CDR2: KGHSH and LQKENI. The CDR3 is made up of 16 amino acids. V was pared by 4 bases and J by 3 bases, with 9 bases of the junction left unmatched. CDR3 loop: CASSRPPAGGFYEQYF. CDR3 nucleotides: TGTGCCAGCTCACGACCTCCAGCGGGAGGGTTCTACGAGCAGTACTTC.

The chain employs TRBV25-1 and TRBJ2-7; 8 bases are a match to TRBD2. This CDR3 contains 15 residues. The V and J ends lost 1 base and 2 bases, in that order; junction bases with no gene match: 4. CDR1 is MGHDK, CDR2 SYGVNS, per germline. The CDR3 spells CASSELGGGPYEQYF. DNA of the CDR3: TGTGCCAGCAGTGAATTGGGCGGGGGGCCCTACGAGCAGTACTTC.